Included here is one T cell receptor beta chain sequence, with context. Its matching antigen is unknown. This sample was included in a study of T cell responses to AZD1222 COVID-19 vaccine. Study conclusions and caveats: Two AZD1222 doses significantly raised spike-specific TCR breadth and depth over controls. Spike was spanned by vaccine-associated CD4 TCRs, which were dominant at 160-218 and 743-854.

Sequencing was performed with immunoSEQ multiplex PCR; in TCRdb, only in-frame clones are kept and a portion is missing. Among approximately 80,000 clones, 75% to 90% were seen once, and the ten largest hold around 10%. The germline CDR1 and CDR2 sequences are KGHDR and SFDVKD. This CDR3 region has 13 residues. V gave up 8 bases and J gave up 4 bases, with 13 bases separating them. The rearrangement uses TRBV24-1 and TRBJ1-2; possible D gene TRBD1, 5 bases. The TCR was taken from an adult who received the AZD1222 COVID-19 vaccine. The specimen was peripheral blood, collected 28 days after the second AZD1222 dose. CDR3 residues: CATTPGQGYGYTF. In DNA form, the CDR3 reads TGTGCCACCACCCCGGGTCAGGGCTATGGCTACACCTTC.